The clone carrying this T cell receptor beta chain was seen a single time. The target antigen is unknown. Original methodology: Filtering was not the same, since immunoSEQ gave junction-only sequences without quality scores. TCRdb keeps only in-frame clones here, not all; method: immunoSEQ multiplex PCR. The DNA gave D and trimming, while V, J and clone size come from that table. Among some 2.1 million clones listed, 85% to 95% were seen once. This CDR3 has 18 amino acids. The V gene end was trimmed by 4 bases and the J gene end by 1 base; junction bases not matched to a gene: 14. Germline V CDR1 and CDR2: SGHRS, YFSETQ. This entry comes from a study of shared clonotypes between healthy human individuals. The wider study: Donors had three CD4 naive, three CD4 memory, two CD8 naive and one CD8 memory plate apiece.

Overall study findings and caveats: Generally, estimated richness proved larger in naive subsets than it did in memory subsets.

The chain uses TRBV5-1 and TRBJ1-1, with TRBD1 matching over 9 bases. The specimen was naive CD4+ T cells sorted from blood. Subset given: CD45RA+ positively selected. This receptor was taken from a young man in good health. The CDR3 DNA reads TGCGCCAGCAGCCGAAAACCGGGACAGGGTATTTCGAACACTGAAGCTTTCTTT. It yields the protein CASSRKPGQGISNTEAFF.